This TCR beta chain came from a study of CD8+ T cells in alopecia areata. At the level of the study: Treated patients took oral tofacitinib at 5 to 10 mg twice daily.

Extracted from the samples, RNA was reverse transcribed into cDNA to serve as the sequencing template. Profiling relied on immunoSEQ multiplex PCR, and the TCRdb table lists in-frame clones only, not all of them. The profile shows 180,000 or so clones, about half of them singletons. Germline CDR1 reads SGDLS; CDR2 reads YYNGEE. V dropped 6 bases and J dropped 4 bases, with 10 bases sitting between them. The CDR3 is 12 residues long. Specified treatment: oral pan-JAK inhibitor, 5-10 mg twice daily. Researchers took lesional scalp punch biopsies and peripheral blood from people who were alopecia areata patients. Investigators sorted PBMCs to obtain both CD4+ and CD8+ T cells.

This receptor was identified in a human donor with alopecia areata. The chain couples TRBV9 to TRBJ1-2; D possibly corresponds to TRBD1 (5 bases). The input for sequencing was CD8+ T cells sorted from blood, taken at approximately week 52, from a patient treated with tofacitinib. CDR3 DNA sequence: TGTGCCAGCATGGGGACCCCCTATGGCTACACCTTC. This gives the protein CASMGTPYGYTF. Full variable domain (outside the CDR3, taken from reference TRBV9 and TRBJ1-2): DSGVTQTPKHLITATGQRVTLRCSPRSGDLSVYWYQQSLDQGLQFLIQYYNGEERAKGNILERFSAQQFPDLHSELNLSSLELGDSALYFCASMGTPYGYTFGSGTRLTVV.